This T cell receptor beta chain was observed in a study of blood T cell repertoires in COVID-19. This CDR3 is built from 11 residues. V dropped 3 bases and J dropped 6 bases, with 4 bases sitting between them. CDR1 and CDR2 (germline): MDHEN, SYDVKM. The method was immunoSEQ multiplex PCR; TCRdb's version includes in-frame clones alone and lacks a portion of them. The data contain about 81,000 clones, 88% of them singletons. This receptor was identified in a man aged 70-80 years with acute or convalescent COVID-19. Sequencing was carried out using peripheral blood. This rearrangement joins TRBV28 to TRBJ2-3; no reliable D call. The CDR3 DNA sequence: TGTGCCAGCAGTTTGCGGGATACGCAGTATTTT. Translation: CASSLRDTQYF.